The present T cell receptor beta chain was sequenced within a study of cytomegalovirus exposure and HLA in healthy donors. Germline CDR1 is SGHNT and CDR2 is YYREEE (reference sequence). V shed 3 bases and J 8 bases; nucleotides not matched to a gene: 2. The CDR3 sequence is 14 residues long. The PCR was carried out with 60 Vbeta primers and 13 Jbeta primers. Assay: immunoSEQ multiplex PCR; the TCRdb copy retains only in-frame clones and omits some. This sample's table has about 200,000 clones. The J gene is TRBJ1-4, the V gene TRBV5-4; 12 bases are shared with TRBD1. The sequence was obtained from a girl aged 2-15 years in good health and CMV-seropositive. Material for sequencing was PBMCs. CDR3 loop: CASSSGQGAEKLFF. The CDR3 DNA reads TGTGCCAGCAGCTCGGGACAGGGGGCCGAAAAACTGTTTTTT.